The T cell receptor (beta chain) described here comes from a study of blood T cells in healthy people across ages. Study results and limitations: Older age coincided with a roughly linear decline in TCR beta diversity per million T cells. Lack of knowledge of donor CMV status possibly confounded expanded clonotype changes. Bulk PBMC profiling left naive and antigen-experienced comparisons inconclusive. TCR beta diversity correlated strongly with naive T cell percentage.

For the second PCR, which ran for about 6 to 11 cycles, a sample-barcoded 5' primer and a J-beta primer mix were used. Each CDR3 protein gets one entry after TCRdb re-called the 5' RACE reads with MiXCR. The table lists about a million distinct CDR3 sequences, around two fifths of them singletons. Remarks on this clonotype: Its matching antigen is unknown.

The sequenced sample consisted of blood. This receptor was obtained from a man aged 18 to 29 in good health.

The CDR3 DNA reads TGCAGTGCTAGTCGCGGGACTGTTTACGAGCAGTACTTC. Protein: CSASRGTVYEQYF. V gene TRBV20-1 combines with J gene TRBJ2-7; possible D gene TRBD2, 6 bases. CDR3 length: 13 amino acids. Germline V gives CDR1 DFQATT, CDR2 SNEGSKA (reference sequence). With 3 bases removed from V and 4 bases from J, the gap between germline ends came to 13 bases.